This passage covers 21 T cell receptor beta chains from one sample sequenced in a study of OX40 agonist ivuxolimab in advanced cancers. Produced via immunoSEQ multiplex PCR; TCRdb's table is partial and in-frame only. The sample lists roughly 18,000 clones; roughly 83% were seen once. The specimen was CD4+ or CD8+ T cells sorted from blood, collected in a trial of the OX40 agonist ivuxolimab. These receptors were obtained from an adult with an advanced solid tumor such as melanoma, head and neck, liver or kidney cancer.

The sample holds one count of this clone. The germline gene is not matched at one end of the junction; a read error may be the cause. The J gene is TRBJ2-1, the V gene TRBV2; D not certain. The germline gives CDR1 SNHLY, CDR2 FYNNEI. CDR3 length equals 15 residues. CDR3 sequence reads: CASSGSLSGRNGQFF. The CDR3 bases are TGTGCCAGCAGTGGGTCCCTATCAGGAAGAAATGGGCAGTTCTTC.

Comment on this clone: An end of the junction does not agree with germline; a read error may underlie this. The same CDR3 also results from other DNA sequences found in this sample. The chain links TRBV5-6 to TRBJ1-2, with 11 nucleotides matching TRBD1. The CDR3 is made up of 15 amino acids. Germline assignment: CDR1 SGHDT and CDR2 YYEEEE. CDR3 protein: CASSWTGGGDYGYTF. DNA of the CDR3: TGTGCTAGCAGCTGGACAGGGGGCGGTGACTATGGCTACACCTTC.

The chain joins TRBV7-8 to TRBJ2-1; TRBD1 matches at 7 bases. The V gene end was trimmed by 5 bases and the J gene end by 4 bases; junction bases not matched to a gene: 5. The CDR3 is 14 residues long. Germline CDR1 is SGHVS and CDR2 is FQNEAQ. The CDR3 is CASSVGTAYNEQFF. The DNA for the CDR3 is TGTGCCAGCAGCGTAGGGACAGCTTACAATGAGCAGTTCTTC.

This clone is a singleton in its sample. The rearrangement uses TRBV9 and TRBJ1-4; 7 nucleotides line up with TRBD1. The CDR3 length is 15 residues. The V and J ends lost 3 bases and 5 bases, in that order; junction bases with no gene match: 7. Germline V gene data show CDR1 as SGDLS and CDR2 as YYNGEE. For the CDR3, the DNA is TGTGCCAGCAGCGCACTACAGGGGCTAAATGAAAAACTGTTTTTT. This codes for CASSALQGLNEKLFF.

The chain's CDR3 is CASSDQRRPSYNEQFF. CDR3 DNA: TGTGCCAGCAGTGACCAAAGACGGCCTTCCTACAATGAGCAGTTCTTC. The chain uses TRBV6-4 and TRBJ2-1; D unresolved. Germline values: CDR1 MRHNA, CDR2 SNTAGT. The length of the CDR3 is 16 residues. Trimming shortened V by 2 bases and J by 1 base, and 12 bases separated the two germline ends.

This sequence joins TRBV11-1 and TRBJ2-1; 7 bases align to TRBD1. CDR1 is SGHAT, CDR2 FQDESV, per germline (reference sequence). CDR3 length: 13 amino acids. J lost 8 bases, V lost 5 bases, and 6 bases had no gene match. The CDR3 nucleotides read TGTGCCAGCAGCCCGAGACAGGGTCATGAGCAGTTCTTC. This codes for CASSPRQGHEQFF.

Concerning this clone: The sample contains more than one DNA sequence encoding this CDR3. The rearrangement links TRBV5-1 to TRBJ1-2, with 7 bases fitting TRBD1. Looked up from germline, CDR1 is SGHRS and CDR2 is YFSETQ. After removal of 4 bases from V and 0 bases from J, the junction contained 21 bases not matched to a gene. This CDR3 has 20 amino acids. The CDR3, as DNA: TGCGCCAGCAGCCCACAGGGGACCCACCACCGGGGGGAGACTAACTATGGCTACACCTTC. It specifies CASSPQGTHHRGETNYGYTF.

This clone occurred a few times. This rearrangement joins TRBV30 to TRBJ1-5; no definite D call. Germline V gene lookup returns CDR1 GTSNPN and CDR2 SVGIG (reference sequence). Trimming removed 1 base from V and 0 bases from J, with 10 bases in between. The CDR3 has 15 residues. The CDR3 region has the DNA TGTGCCTGGAGTGAACAAAGGCTTAGCAATCAGCCCCAGCATTTT. It is translated as CAWSEQRLSNQPQHF.

The V and J genes are TRBV7-6 and TRBJ2-7, with 9 nucleotides matching TRBD1. This CDR3 contains 15 residues. J lost 7 bases, V lost 0 bases, and 7 bases had no gene match. Germline CDR1 is SGHVS and CDR2 is FNYEAQ. CDR3 in amino acids: CASSLAGTGSGEQYF. CDR3 DNA: TGTGCCAGCAGCTTAGCCGGGACAGGGTCGGGGGAGCAGTACTTC.

The chain has TRBV27 and TRBJ1-2; 7 bases are shared with TRBD1. The V and J ends lost 4 bases and 7 bases, in that order; junction bases with no gene match: 9. CDR1 is MNHEY and CDR2 is SMNVEV in the germline V gene (reference sequence). This CDR3 has 14 amino acids. As DNA, the CDR3 is TGTGCCAGCAGTTCCACTACCGGGACAGCTGGCTACACCTTC. Translating it yields CASSSTTGTAGYTF.

This rearrangement joins TRBV5-4 to TRBJ2-5, with a possible D match to TRBD1 (5 bases). From germline, CDR1 is SGHNT and CDR2 YYREEE (reference sequence). Trimming took off 0 bases at V and 3 bases at J, with 9 bases between the two ends. The CDR3 has 14 residues. CDR3 in amino acids: CASSLDRLEETQYF. CDR3 bases: TGTGCCAGCAGCTTGGACAGGTTGGAAGAGACCCAGTACTTC.

CDR3 in amino acids: CSVEWGTQYF. Here the CDR3 DNA reads TGCAGCGTAGAGTGGGGGACCCAGTACTTC. The genes are TRBV29-1 and TRBJ2-5, with no clear D. Trimming took 6 bases from V and 7 from J, leaving 9 bases between them. Germline V CDR1 and CDR2: SQVTM, ANQGSEA. This CDR3 contains 10 residues.

This clone was counted once. The V and J genes are TRBV4-3 and TRBJ2-7; D unclear. Trimming shortened V by 0 bases and J by 7 bases, and 10 bases separated the two germline ends. This CDR3 contains 13 residues. Germline CDR1 is LGHNA and CDR2 is YSLEER. For the CDR3, the DNA is TGCGCCAGCAGCCAAGATAGGGAACGGGAGCAGTACTTC. Encoded protein: CASSQDREREQYF.

V is TRBV11-2 and J is TRBJ2-3; 8 bases line up with TRBD2. The CDR3 consists of 15 residues. Germline values: CDR1 SGHAT, CDR2 FQNNGV. Losses at the gene ends were 2 bases for V and 5 bases for J; bases not matched to a gene: 6. This CDR3 reads CASSLSGGAKDTQYF. CDR3 coding DNA: TGTGCCAGCAGCTTATCCGGGGGGGCCAAAGATACGCAGTATTTT.

The V gene is TRBV6-1, the J gene TRBJ1-2, with D hard to call. This CDR3 has 11 residues. Germline CDR1 is MNHNS and CDR2 is SASEGT. The V and J ends lost 5 bases and 8 bases respectively, with 9 bases between them. The CDR3 DNA follows: TGTGCCAGCAGTTCTGTCGCAGGCTACACCTTC. Its translation is CASSSVAGYTF.

The chain uses TRBV5-1 and TRBJ1-4, with a tentative D call TRBD1 (6 bases). The CDR3 runs to 15 residues. Germline V CDR1 and CDR2: SGHRS, YFSETQ. The ends were cut back, 4 bases at V and 3 bases at J, with 13 bases in the middle. DNA for the CDR3: TGCGCCAGCAGCCCGCCGGGACAACCTAATGAAAAACTGTTTTTT. Translation gives CASSPPGQPNEKLFF.

The V call is TRBV7-9, the J call TRBJ2-3; 11 nucleotides line up with TRBD2. Looked up from germline, CDR1 is SEHNR and CDR2 is FQNEAQ (reference sequence). This CDR3 contains 16 residues. With V trimmed by 1 base and J by 5 bases, 5 bases remained unmatched. CDR3 protein: CASSLVAGGPLDTQYF. The CDR3 DNA reads TGTGCCAGCAGCTTAGTAGCGGGAGGGCCCCTAGATACGCAGTATTTT.

The V gene is TRBV7-3, the J gene TRBJ1-3; D is ambiguous. This CDR3 has 15 residues. CDR1 and CDR2 from the germline V gene are SGHTA and FQGTGA. Trimming removed 1 base at V and 0 bases at J, with 7 bases between. CDR3 region: CASSLMPHSGNTIYF. CDR3 bases: TGTGCCAGCAGCTTAATGCCTCACTCTGGAAACACCATATATTTT.

V and J are TRBV28 and TRBJ2-3; 8 nucleotides match TRBD2. This CDR3 contains 16 residues. Germline V CDR1 and CDR2: MDHEN, SYDVKM. V shed 8 bases, J shed 1 base, and the junction held 11 bases outside the gene matches. The CDR3, as DNA: TGTGCCAGCCCACCCTTAACGGGAGGGCGCACAGATACGCAGTATTTT. Its translation is CASPPLTGGRTDTQYF.

The J gene is TRBJ2-2, the V gene TRBV7-3; D is tentatively TRBD1 or TRBD2 (5 bases each). Trimming shortened V by 5 bases and J by 5 bases, and 15 bases separated the two germline ends. Germline V gene lookup returns CDR1 SGHTA and CDR2 FQGTGA. The CDR3 loop spans 15 amino acids. CDR3 loop: CASSPGTLRTGELFF. The CDR3 DNA reads TGTGCCAGCAGCCCCGGGACCCTGAGGACCGGGGAGCTGTTTTTT.

This rearrangement joins TRBV27 to TRBJ1-2; tentatively, D is TRBD1 (6 bases). The CDR3 loop spans 15 amino acids. The V gene's germline CDR1 is MNHEY and CDR2 SMNVEV (reference sequence). The V gene lost 1 base and the J gene lost 1 base, with 10 bases spanning the gap. CDR3 sequence (DNA): TGTGCCAGCAGTTTATGGGGGCGCGGTAACTATGGCTACACCTTC. It codes for CASSLWGRGNYGYTF.